Sequencing of this T cell receptor beta chain was carried out in a study of T-cell memory formation after mild COVID-19. Study at large: TCR clusters showed largely donor specificity.

TCR alpha and TCR beta cDNA libraries carrying sample barcodes and UMIs came from 5'RACE with constant-segment primers. TCRdb passed the 5' RACE reads through MiXCR, listing each CDR3 protein once. This sample has under 450,000 distinct CDR3 sequences, with 20% to 25% found just once. V was pared by 2 bases and J by 1 base, with 11 bases between. The CDR3 has 16 residues. The germline V gene has CDR1 ENHRY and CDR2 SYGVKD. This TCR was recovered from an adult woman who had mild COVID-19 (a few samples of this study predate the infection). Cell type and time point are not known. Material: PBMCs or a T cell subset sorted from them (not recorded which). J is TRBJ2-2 and V is TRBV10-3; TRBD1 or TRBD2 may be the D gene (5 bases each). Here the CDR3 reads CAISELGTVNTGELFF. The CDR3 DNA reads TGTGCCATCAGTGAGCTCGGGACGGTGAACACCGGGGAGCTGTTTTTT.